The TCR beta chain under discussion was sequenced for a study of cytomegalovirus exposure and HLA in healthy donors. Whole-study results and caveats: About 87% or about 30% of the time was how often most TCR beta V segments were productive, according to an earlier analysis. An assumption of roughly uniform sequencing depth across donors underlay the presence/absence analyses. A later analysis showed TCR association rates differing by HLA locus, peaking at DRB1 and lowest at HLA-C. Excluded were some V segments that proved indistinguishable, including TRBV6-2 and TRBV6-3.

The trim removed 8 bases at V and 6 bases at J, leaving 6 bases unmatched. The CDR3 covers 13 residues. Germline CDR1 and CDR2: SEHNR and FQNEAQ (reference sequence). About this clone itself: No antigen is known for it.

Vbeta (60) and Jbeta (13) primers were used in the PCR. Data came from immunoSEQ multiplex PCR; TCRdb stores just in-frame clones and leaves some out. The data contain 120,000 to 150,000 clones, approximately 77% of them seen just once; the ten biggest clones take up 4.9%. The chain employs TRBV7-9 and TRBJ2-1; 8 bases are a match to TRBD2. Sample: PBMCs. The receptor was isolated from a woman in her forties or fifties in good health and CMV-seronegative. CDR3 bases: TGTGCCAGCTTGGACGCGGGGGGCAATGAGCAGTTCTTC. Protein: CASLDAGGNEQFF. Full variable domain (rest looked up from reference TRBV7-9 and TRBJ2-1): DTGVSQNPRHKITKRGQNVTFRCDPISEHNRLYWYRQTLGQGPEFLTYFQNEAQLEKSRLLSDRFSAERPKGSFSTLEIQRTEQGDSAMYLCASLDAGGNEQFFGPGTRLTVL.